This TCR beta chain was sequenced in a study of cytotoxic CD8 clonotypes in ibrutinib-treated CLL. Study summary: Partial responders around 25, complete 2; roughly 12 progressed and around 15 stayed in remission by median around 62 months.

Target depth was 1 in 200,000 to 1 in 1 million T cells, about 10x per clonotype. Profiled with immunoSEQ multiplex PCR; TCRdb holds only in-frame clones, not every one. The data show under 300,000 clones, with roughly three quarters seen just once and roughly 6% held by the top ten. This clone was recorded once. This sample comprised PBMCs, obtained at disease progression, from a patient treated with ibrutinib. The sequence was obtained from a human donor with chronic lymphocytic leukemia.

The CDR3 nucleotides are TGTGCCAGCAAGACCCGGGAACTGTTTTTT. This translates into CASKTRELFF. The V and J genes are TRBV2 and TRBJ1-4, with D uncertain. The V end lost 7 bases, the J end lost 12 bases, and 9 bases lay between the germline ends. Per the germline V gene, CDR1 is SNHLY and CDR2 is FYNNEI. There are 10 residues in the CDR3.